The clone carrying this T cell receptor (beta chain) was found a few times. What it recognizes is unknown. The CDR3 consists of 13 residues. The V segment lost 6 bases and the J segment 7 bases; nucleotides outside the gene matches: 2. Germline CDR1 MNHNS, CDR2 SASEGT. This sample was taken from a study of T cells in Graves' hyperthyroidism and ophthalmopathy. Regions amplified from RNA transcripts were the TCR beta CDR3 regions. HTBI primers were used for first-round RT-PCR of the TCR CDR3. Via MiXCR, TCRdb re-called the multiplex PCR reads, giving one row per CDR3 protein. The sample comprises 700,000 or so distinct CDR3 sequences, roughly 15% of which are singletons, and approximately 8% rests with the top ten. Overall study results and limits: Most expanded thyroid clonotypes above 0.001 also appeared in blood.

Recently diagnosed hyperthyroidism of less than 2 months' duration affected patients aged 18 to 65. Reasons for excluding patients were uncontrolled infection, other autoimmune disease, pregnancy or lactation. The sequenced material came from blood. This clonotype was sampled from a man younger than 35 with Graves' hyperthyroidism. This chain connects TRBV6-1 to TRBJ1-4; 10 bases agree with TRBD1. CDR3 nucleotide sequence: TGTGCCAGCAGGGACAGGGGGATTGAAAAACTGTTTTTT. As protein: CASRDRGIEKLFF.